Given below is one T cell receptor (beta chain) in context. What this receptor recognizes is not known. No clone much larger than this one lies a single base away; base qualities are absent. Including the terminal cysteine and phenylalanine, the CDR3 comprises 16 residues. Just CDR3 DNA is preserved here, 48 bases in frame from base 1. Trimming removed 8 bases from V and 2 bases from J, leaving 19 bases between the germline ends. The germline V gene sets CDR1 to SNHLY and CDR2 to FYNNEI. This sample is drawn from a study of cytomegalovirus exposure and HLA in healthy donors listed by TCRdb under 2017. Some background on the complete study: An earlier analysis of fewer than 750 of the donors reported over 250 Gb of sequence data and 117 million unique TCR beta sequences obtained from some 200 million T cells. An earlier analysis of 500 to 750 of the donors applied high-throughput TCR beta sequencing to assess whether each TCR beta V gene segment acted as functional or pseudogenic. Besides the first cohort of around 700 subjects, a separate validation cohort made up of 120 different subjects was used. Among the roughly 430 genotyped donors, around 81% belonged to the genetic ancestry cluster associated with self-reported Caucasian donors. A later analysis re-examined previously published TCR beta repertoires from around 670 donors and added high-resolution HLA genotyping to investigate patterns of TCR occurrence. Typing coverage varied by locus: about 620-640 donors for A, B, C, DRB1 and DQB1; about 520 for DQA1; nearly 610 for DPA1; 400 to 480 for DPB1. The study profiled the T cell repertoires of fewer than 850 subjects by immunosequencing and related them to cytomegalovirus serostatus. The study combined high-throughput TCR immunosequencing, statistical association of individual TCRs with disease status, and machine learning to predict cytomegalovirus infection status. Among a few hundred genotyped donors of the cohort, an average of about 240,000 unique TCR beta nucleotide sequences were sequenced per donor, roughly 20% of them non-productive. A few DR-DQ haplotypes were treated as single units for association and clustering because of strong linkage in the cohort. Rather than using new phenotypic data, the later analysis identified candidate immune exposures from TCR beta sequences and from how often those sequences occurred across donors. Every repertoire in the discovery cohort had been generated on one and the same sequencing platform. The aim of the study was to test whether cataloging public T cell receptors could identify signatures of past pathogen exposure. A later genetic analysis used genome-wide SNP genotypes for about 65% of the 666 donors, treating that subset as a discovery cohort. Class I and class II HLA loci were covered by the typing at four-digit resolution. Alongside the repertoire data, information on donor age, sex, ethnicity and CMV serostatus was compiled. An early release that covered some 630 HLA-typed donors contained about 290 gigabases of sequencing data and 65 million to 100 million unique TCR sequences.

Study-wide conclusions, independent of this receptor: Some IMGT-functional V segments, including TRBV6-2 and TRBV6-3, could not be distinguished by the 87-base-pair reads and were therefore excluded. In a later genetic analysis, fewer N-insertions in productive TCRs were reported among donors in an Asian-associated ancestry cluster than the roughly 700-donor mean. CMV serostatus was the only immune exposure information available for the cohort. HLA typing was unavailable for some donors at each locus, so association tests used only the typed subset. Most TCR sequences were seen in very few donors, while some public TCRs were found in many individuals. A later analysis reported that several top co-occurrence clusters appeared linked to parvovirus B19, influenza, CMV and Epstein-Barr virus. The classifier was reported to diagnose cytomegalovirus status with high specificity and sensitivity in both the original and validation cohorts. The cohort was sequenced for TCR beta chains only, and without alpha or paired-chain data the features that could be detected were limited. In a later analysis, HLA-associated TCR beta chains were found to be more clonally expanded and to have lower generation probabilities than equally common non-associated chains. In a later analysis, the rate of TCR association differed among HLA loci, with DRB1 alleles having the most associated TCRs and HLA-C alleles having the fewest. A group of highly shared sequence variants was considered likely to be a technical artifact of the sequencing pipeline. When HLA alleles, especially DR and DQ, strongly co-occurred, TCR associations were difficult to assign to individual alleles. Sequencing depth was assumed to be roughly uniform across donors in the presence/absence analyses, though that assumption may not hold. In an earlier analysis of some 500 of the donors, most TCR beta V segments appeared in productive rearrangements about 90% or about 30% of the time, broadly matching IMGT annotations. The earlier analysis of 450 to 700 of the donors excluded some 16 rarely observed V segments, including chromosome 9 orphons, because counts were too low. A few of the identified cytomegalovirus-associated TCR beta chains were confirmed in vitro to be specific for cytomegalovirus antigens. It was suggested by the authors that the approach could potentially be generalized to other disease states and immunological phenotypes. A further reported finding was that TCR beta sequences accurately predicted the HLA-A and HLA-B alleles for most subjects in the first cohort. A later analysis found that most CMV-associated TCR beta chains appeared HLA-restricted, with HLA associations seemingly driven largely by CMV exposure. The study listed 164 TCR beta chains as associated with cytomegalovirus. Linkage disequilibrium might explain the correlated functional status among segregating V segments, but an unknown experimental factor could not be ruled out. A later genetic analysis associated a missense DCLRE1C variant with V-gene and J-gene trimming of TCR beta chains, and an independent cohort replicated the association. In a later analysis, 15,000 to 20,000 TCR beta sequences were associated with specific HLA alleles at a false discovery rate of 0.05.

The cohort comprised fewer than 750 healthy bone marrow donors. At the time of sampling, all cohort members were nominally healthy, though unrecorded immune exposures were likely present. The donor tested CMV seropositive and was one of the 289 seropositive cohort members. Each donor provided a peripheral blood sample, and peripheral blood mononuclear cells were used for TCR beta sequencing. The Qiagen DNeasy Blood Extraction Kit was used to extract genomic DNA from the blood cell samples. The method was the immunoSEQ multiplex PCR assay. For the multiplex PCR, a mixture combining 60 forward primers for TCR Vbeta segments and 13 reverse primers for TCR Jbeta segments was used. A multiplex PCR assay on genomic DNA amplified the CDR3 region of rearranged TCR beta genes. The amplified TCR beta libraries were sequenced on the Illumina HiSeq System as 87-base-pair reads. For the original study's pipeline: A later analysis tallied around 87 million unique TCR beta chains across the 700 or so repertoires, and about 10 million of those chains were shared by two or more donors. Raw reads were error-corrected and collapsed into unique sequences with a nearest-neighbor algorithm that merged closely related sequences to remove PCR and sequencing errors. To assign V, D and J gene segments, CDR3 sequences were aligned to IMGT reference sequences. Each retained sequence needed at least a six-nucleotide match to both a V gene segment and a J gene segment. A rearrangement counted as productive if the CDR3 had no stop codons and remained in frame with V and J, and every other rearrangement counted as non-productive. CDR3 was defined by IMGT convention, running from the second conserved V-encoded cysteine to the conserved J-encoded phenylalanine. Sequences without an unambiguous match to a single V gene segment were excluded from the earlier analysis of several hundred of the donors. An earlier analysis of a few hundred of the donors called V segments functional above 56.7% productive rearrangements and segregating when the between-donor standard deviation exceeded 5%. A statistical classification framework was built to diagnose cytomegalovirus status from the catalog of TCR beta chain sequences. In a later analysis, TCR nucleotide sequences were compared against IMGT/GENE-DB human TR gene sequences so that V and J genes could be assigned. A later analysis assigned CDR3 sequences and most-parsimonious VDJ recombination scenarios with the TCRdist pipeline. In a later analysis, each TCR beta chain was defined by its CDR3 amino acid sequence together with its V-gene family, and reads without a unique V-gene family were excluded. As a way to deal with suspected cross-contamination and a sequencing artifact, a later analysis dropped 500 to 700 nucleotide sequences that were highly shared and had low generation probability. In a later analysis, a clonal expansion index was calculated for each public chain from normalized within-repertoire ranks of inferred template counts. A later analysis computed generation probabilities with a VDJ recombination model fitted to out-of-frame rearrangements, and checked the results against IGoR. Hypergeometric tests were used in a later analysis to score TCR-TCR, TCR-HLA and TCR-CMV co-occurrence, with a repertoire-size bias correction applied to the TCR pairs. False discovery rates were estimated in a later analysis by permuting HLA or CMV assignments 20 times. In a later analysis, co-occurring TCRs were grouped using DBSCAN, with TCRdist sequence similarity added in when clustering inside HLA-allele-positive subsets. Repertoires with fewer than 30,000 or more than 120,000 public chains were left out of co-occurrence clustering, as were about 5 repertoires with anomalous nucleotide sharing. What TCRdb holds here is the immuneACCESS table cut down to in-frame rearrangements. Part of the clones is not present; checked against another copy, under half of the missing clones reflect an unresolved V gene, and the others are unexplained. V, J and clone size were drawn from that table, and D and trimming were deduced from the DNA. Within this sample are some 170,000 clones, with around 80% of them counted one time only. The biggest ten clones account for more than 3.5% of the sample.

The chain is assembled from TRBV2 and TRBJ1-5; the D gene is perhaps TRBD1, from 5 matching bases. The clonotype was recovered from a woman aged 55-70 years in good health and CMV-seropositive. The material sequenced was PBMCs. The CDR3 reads CASGRMGLWGNQPQHF. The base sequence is TGTGCCAGCGGGAGGATGGGGCTTTGGGGCAATCAGCCCCAGCATTTT.